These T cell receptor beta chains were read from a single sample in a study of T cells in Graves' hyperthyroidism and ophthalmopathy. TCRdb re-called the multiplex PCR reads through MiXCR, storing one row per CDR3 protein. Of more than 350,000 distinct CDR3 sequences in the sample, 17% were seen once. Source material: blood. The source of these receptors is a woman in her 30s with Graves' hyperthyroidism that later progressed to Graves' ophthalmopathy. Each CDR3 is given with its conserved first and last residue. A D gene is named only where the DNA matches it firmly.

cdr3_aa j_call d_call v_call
CASSYTLSQFF TRBJ2-1 - TRBV7-2
CASSFMVGSGELFF TRBJ2-2 - TRBV5-8
CASRRHVAQETQYF TRBJ2-5 - TRBV2
CAISEQGDSGYTF TRBJ1-2 TRBD1 TRBV10-3
CASSYENLAPDTQYF TRBJ2-3 - TRBV7-9
CASSYPAFRQPQHF TRBJ1-5 - TRBV28
CASSSRTGGRRLNYGYTF TRBJ1-2 TRBD1 TRBV6-2/TRBV6-3
CSAREATTGELFF TRBJ2-2 - TRBV20-1
CASSLSNGGIEQFF TRBJ2-1 - TRBV27
CASSAPTGQGFTGELFF TRBJ2-2 TRBD1 TRBV7-9
CATSHRDAETQYF TRBJ2-5 - TRBV15
CASSAGTGGRNSPLHF TRBJ1-6 TRBD1 TRBV2
CSVVQATYNEQFF TRBJ2-1 - TRBV29-1
CASSLAGSNTEAFF TRBJ1-1 - TRBV11-1
CASSLGTSAYEQYF TRBJ2-7 TRBD2 TRBV4-2
CASSSTSKGSNQPQHF TRBJ1-5 - TRBV7-9
CASSPQGLASNEQFF TRBJ2-1 TRBD2 TRBV27
CAIWGGTHYGYTF TRBJ1-2 - TRBV10-3
CASSRQGDGGYTF TRBJ1-2 TRBD1 TRBV27
CASSLAQMGNEQFF TRBJ2-1 - TRBV5-1
CSARAWGQKLFF TRBJ1-4 TRBD1 TRBV20-1
CASSQRPGLAVPRGTDTQYF TRBJ2-3 TRBD2 TRBV3-1
CASSLTGAARNEQFF TRBJ2-1 - TRBV11-2
CASSSIRVQETQYF TRBJ2-5 - TRBV28
CASSNQGATEAFF TRBJ1-1 TRBD1 TRBV5-1
CAWRFGGSKEQFF TRBJ2-1 - TRBV30
CSARDFSGSIYEQYF TRBJ2-7 TRBD2 TRBV20-1
CVWSVAEFPYEQYF TRBJ2-7 - TRBV30
CASSGTGGNNGDEQFF TRBJ2-1 TRBD1 TRBV6-2/TRBV6-3
CASSLGIHTSTDTQYF TRBJ2-3 - TRBV11-2
CASSQGGSSGNTIYF TRBJ1-3 - TRBV4-1
CASSMTGTDTQYF TRBJ2-3 - TRBV19
CASSSGQGLNQPQHF TRBJ1-5 - TRBV7-9
CATRSRGGSTEAFF TRBJ1-1 - TRBV24-1
CASSQTDDNEQFF TRBJ2-1 - TRBV5-6
CASSFKLAGVNTQYF TRBJ2-3 TRBD2 TRBV3-1
CASRAGQGAGEQFF TRBJ2-1 TRBD1 TRBV9
CASSGGLNTGELFF TRBJ2-2 - TRBV5-4
CASSQDRGHTGELFF TRBJ2-2 - TRBV3-1
CASSQVAGGSTDTQYF TRBJ2-3 TRBD2 TRBV12-3/TRBV12-4
CASSPRAEGDEQFF TRBJ2-1 - TRBV9
CASSATGMAQPQHF TRBJ1-5 - TRBV9
CASTPELGLGAGQPQHF TRBJ1-5 - TRBV19